The 20 T cell receptor beta chains reported below all come from one sample, sequenced in a study of T-cell memory formation after mild COVID-19. Using its own MiXCR run on the 5' RACE reads, TCRdb lists one record per CDR3 protein. The table has almost 550,000 distinct CDR3 sequences, around 20% seen once; the top ten hold around an eighth. Sequencing used PBMCs or a T cell subset sorted from them (not recorded which). The origin of the receptors is an adult woman who had mild COVID-19 (a few samples of this study predate the infection). Cell type and time point are not known.

The V call is TRBV11-2, the J call TRBJ1-6; TRBD1 is a possible D gene (5 bases). Deletions cut 5 bases from V and 7 bases from J, with 24 bases between. The CDR3 contains 18 residues. CDR1 and CDR2 (germline): SGHAT, FQNNGV. CDR3 sequence reads: CASSPPDRGGVGNSPLHF. The CDR3 nucleotides are TGTGCCAGCAGCCCCCCTGACCGGGGCGGCGTAGGCAATTCACCCCTCCACTTT. The complete variable domain, with remaining parts taken from reference TRBV11-2 and TRBJ1-6, reads EAGVAQSPRYKIIEKRQSVAFWCNPISGHATLYWYQQILGQGPKLLIQFQNNGVVDDSQLPKDRFSAERLKGVDSTLKIQPAKLEDSAVYLCASSPPDRGGVGNSPLHFGNGTRLTVT.

Regarding this clonotype: A much larger clone is a single base away; this may be a read error. The chain carries TRBV20-1 and TRBJ1-2; a possible D gene is TRBD1 (6 bases). The V gene lost 6 bases and the J gene lost 2 bases, with 16 bases spanning the gap. Germline CDR1 and CDR2: DFQATT and SNEGSKA (reference sequence). The CDR3 has 14 residues. Written as DNA, the CDR3 is TGCAGTGCAGATCACGACAGGCAGAACTATGGCTACACCTTC. It codes for CSADHDRQNYGYTF.

The sample holds a few counts of this clonotype. The chain uses TRBV4-1 and TRBJ1-4; a weak D match, TRBD1 (6 bases). The germline V gene encodes CDR1 MGHRA and CDR2 YSYEKL. The germline V and J ends were trimmed by 1 base and 3 bases, with 15 bases remaining between them. This CDR3 spans 17 amino acids. The CDR3 protein is CASSQVLAGAANEKLFF. The CDR3 DNA follows: TGCGCCAGCAGCCAAGTCCTCGCGGGGGCGGCTAATGAAAAACTGTTTTTT.

This clonotype was seen a few times. The V call is TRBV2, the J call TRBJ2-7, with a tentative D call TRBD1 (6 bases). Germline-derived CDR1 and CDR2 are SNHLY and FYNNEI. This CDR3 comprises 17 residues. V lost 8 bases and J lost 7, with 30 bases in between. This CDR3 is CASRRAKRRDKGGEQYF. CDR3 bases: TGTGCCAGCCGACGAGCTAAACGCCGGGACAAGGGTGGGGAGCAGTACTTC. The full variable domain, rest sourced from reference TRBV2 and TRBJ2-7, is EPEVTQTPSHQVTQMGQEVILRCVPISNHLYFYWYRQILGQKVEFLVSFYNNEISEKSEIFDDQFSVERPDGSNFTLKIRSTKLEDSAMYFCASRRAKRRDKGGEQYFGPGTRLTVT.

This clonotype was seen only a few times. This chain joins TRBV9 and TRBJ2-7, with D possibly TRBD2 on 6 matching bases. V lost 1 base and J 1 base, leaving 12 bases between the germline ends. The CDR3 extends over 15 amino acids. Germline CDR1 is SGDLS and CDR2 is YYNGEE. The chain's CDR3 is CASSVQGGSSYEQYF. The DNA for the CDR3 is TGTGCCAGCAGCGTACAGGGAGGTTCGTCCTACGAGCAGTACTTC.

The chain joins TRBV20-1 to TRBJ1-5; D is unresolved. V gave up 6 bases and J gave up 7 bases, with 10 bases separating them. The CDR3 sequence is 11 residues long. Germline CDR1 and CDR2: DFQATT and SNEGSKA (reference sequence). Written as DNA, the CDR3 is TGCAGTGCCCTGGGGATCCAGCCCCAGCATTTT. Amino acids: CSALGIQPQHF.

In this sample, this clonotype turned up a few times. The chain recombines TRBV7-6 with TRBJ1-2; weak D call: TRBD1 (5 bases). CDR3 length: 15 amino acids. Germline assignment: CDR1 SGHVS and CDR2 FNYEAQ. Deletions cut 6 bases from V and 8 bases from J, with 22 bases between. The CDR3 loop is CASSEVQGAPVGYTF. Written as DNA, the CDR3 is TGTGCCAGCAGTGAGGTCCAGGGAGCCCCTGTAGGCTACACCTTC.

This clonotype has just a few counts. The V and J genes are TRBV30 and TRBJ2-7, with D perhaps TRBD1 or TRBD2 (6 bases each). V was clipped by 3 bases and J by 0 bases, with 12 bases between them. This CDR3 has 14 amino acids. Looked up from germline, CDR1 is GTSNPN and CDR2 is SVGIG (reference sequence). DNA of the CDR3: TGTGCCTGGAGGGGGGGCCTCACCTCCTACGAGCAGTACTTC. Its protein product is CAWRGGLTSYEQYF.

Only a few counts were recorded for this clonotype. This chain uses TRBV5-1 with TRBJ1-1; D is possibly TRBD1 (6 bases). The V gene lost 4 bases and the J gene lost 5 bases, with 12 bases spanning the gap. Germline V gene sequence: CDR1 SGHRS, CDR2 YFSETQ. CDR3 length: 13 amino acids. For the CDR3, the DNA is TGCGCCAGCAGCGTACAGGGCGTGACTGAAGCTTTCTTT. Its protein is CASSVQGVTEAFF.

This sequence joins TRBV2 and TRBJ1-3; no firm D call. The germline V gene encodes CDR1 SNHLY and CDR2 FYNNEI. V dropped 8 bases and J dropped 0 bases, with 14 bases sitting between them. CDR3 length: 15 amino acids. The CDR3 DNA reads TGTGCCAGCCAGAGAGACCGGTTCTCTGGAAACACCATATATTTT. It encodes CASQRDRFSGNTIYF.

This chain links TRBV5-1 with TRBJ2-5; D gene uncertain. The CDR3 runs to 13 residues. The germline gives CDR1 SGHRS, CDR2 YFSETQ. Between the trimmed V and J ends, which lost 1 base and 5 bases, there was a span of 9 bases. The CDR3 loop is CASSLFAWETQYF. CDR3 coding DNA: TGCGCCAGCAGCTTGTTTGCATGGGAGACCCAGTACTTC.

This clonotype was counted between two and nine times. V is TRBV29-1 and J is TRBJ2-3; the match to TRBD2 covers 10 bases. The CDR3 runs to 15 residues. CDR1 and CDR2 (germline): SQVTM, ANQGSEA. The V segment lost 7 bases and the J segment 5 bases; nucleotides outside the gene matches: 12. The CDR3 is CSANGPSGSEDTQYF. The CDR3 coding sequence is TGCAGCGCCAATGGTCCTAGCGGGAGTGAAGATACGCAGTATTTT.

This chain links TRBV7-2 with TRBJ2-5; 9 bases map to TRBD2. CDR1 SGHTA and CDR2 FQGNSA come from the germline V gene. The CDR3 spans 16 residues. V was clipped by 2 bases and J by 5 bases; unmatched bases: 9. Written as DNA, the CDR3 is TGTGCCAGCAGCTTACCAGCGGGAGGCGTGTTGGAGACCCAGTACTTC. Protein: CASSLPAGGVLETQYF.

The V call is TRBV19, the J call TRBJ1-5; D uncertain. Germline-derived CDR1 and CDR2 are LNHDA and SQIVND (reference sequence). Trimming shortened V by 0 bases and J by 2 bases, and 8 bases separated the two germline ends. The length of the CDR3 is 15 residues. This CDR3 reads CASSIDKFGNQPQHF. In DNA, the CDR3 is TGTGCCAGTAGTATAGATAAATTTGGCAATCAGCCCCAGCATTTT. The entire variable domain, with the rest obtained from reference TRBV19 and TRBJ1-5, is as follows: DGGITQSPKYLFRKEGQNVTLSCEQNLNHDAMYWYRQDPGQGLRLIYYSQIVNDFQKGDIAEGYSVSREKKESFPLTVTSAQKNPTAFYLCASSIDKFGNQPQHFGDGTRLSIL.

This clonotype was detected only a few times. The CDR3 DNA sequence: TGTGCCAGCAGTGGTCCTGCAGGGGGTTCCTACGAGCAGTACTTC. Translation: CASSGPAGGSYEQYF. V gene TRBV27 combines with J gene TRBJ2-7; 7 bases line up with TRBD1. Germline CDR1 reads MNHEY; CDR2 reads SMNVEV (reference sequence). This CDR3 contains 15 residues. The V segment lost 5 bases and the J segment 1 base; nucleotides outside the gene matches: 8.

This clonotype occurred a few times. The chain links TRBV7-8 to TRBJ2-3, with 7 bases aligning to TRBD2. J was trimmed by 3 bases and V by 1 base; bases with no gene match: 4. This CDR3 comprises 15 residues. The germline gives CDR1 SGHVS, CDR2 FQNEAQ. This chain's CDR3 is CASSLGGRGTDTQYF. Written as DNA, the CDR3 is TGTGCCAGCAGCTTAGGCGGGAGAGGGACAGATACGCAGTATTTT.

The chain combines TRBV6-6 with TRBJ1-1; the D gene is possibly TRBD1 (6 bases). The CDR3 runs to 14 residues. Per the germline V gene, CDR1 is MNHNY and CDR2 is SVGAGI (reference sequence). V lost 6 bases, J lost 2 bases, and 13 bases lay in between. The CDR3: CASSEGGGNTEAFF. CDR3 DNA sequence: TGTGCCAGCAGCGAGGGAGGGGGAAACACTGAAGCTTTCTTT.

This chain joins TRBV7-9 and TRBJ2-7; possibly TRBD2 for D (6 bases). Germline CDR1 is SEHNR and CDR2 is FQNEAQ (reference sequence). This CDR3 has 13 residues. Deletions cut 6 bases from V and 6 bases from J, with 15 bases between. CDR3 amino acids: CASSPEGRREQYF. As DNA, the CDR3 is TGTGCCAGCAGTCCGGAGGGGAGGCGCGAGCAGTACTTC.

The V and J genes are TRBV5-1 and TRBJ1-2; TRBD1 aligns across 7 bases. The V and J ends lost 2 bases and 4 bases, in that order; junction bases with no gene match: 5. CDR1 and CDR2 (germline): SGHRS, YFSETQ. This CDR3 is built from 14 residues. The CDR3 DNA sequence: TGCGCCAGCAGCTTCGTAGGGGGCGTCTATGGCTACACCTTC. Protein: CASSFVGGVYGYTF.

This clonotype was observed a handful of times. This sequence joins TRBV20-1 and TRBJ1-1; D is perhaps TRBD1 (6 bases). This CDR3 contains 14 residues. Trimming took 0 bases from V and 3 from J, leaving 11 bases between them. In germline, CDR1 is DFQATT, CDR2 SNEGSKA (reference sequence). This chain's CDR3 is CSARDYKGDTEAFF. The CDR3 DNA reads as TGCAGTGCTAGAGATTATAAGGGGGACACTGAAGCTTTCTTT.